Shown below are 16 T cell receptor beta chains from a single sample sequenced in a study of CXCR3-negative and CXCR3-positive naive CD8 T cells. UMI labels and 5' RACE were used to prepare the TRB cDNA libraries. TCRdb re-called the 5' RACE reads, yielding one record per CDR3 amino acid sequence without DNA. This table holds 100,000 to 150,000 distinct CDR3 sequences. The sequencing input was naive CXCR3- CD8+ T cells from blood. Subset given: CD45RO-CCR7+CD27+CD95- naive CD8+ T cells lacking CXCR3 (TNR3-). Every receptor here comes from a human donor in good health. Some clones in this sample may be carry-over from other donors' samples.

J is TRBJ2-3 and V is TRBV28; TCRdb outputs TRBD1, but without DNA this stays unchecked. Germline V gives CDR1 MDHEN, CDR2 SYDVKM. The CDR3 has 15 residues. CDR3: CASSTGDRRPDTQYF.

The V and J genes are TRBV19 and TRBJ2-7; lacking DNA, the TRBD1 call made by TCRdb goes unchecked. The germline V gene has CDR1 LNHDA and CDR2 SQIVND (reference sequence). The CDR3 is 11 residues long. CDR3 loop: CASGTGSEQYF.

The V call is TRBV13, the J call TRBJ2-7. CDR1 is PRHDT, CDR2 FYEKMQ, per germline (reference sequence). This CDR3 region has 16 residues. The CDR3 is CASSLRTSGRSYEQYF.

The V gene is TRBV28, the J gene TRBJ1-5. CDR1 MDHEN and CDR2 SYDVKM come from the germline V gene. CDR3 length: 15 amino acids. The CDR3: CASSWRSGGNQPQHF.

The rearrangement links TRBV28 to TRBJ1-1. Per the germline V gene, CDR1 is MDHEN and CDR2 is SYDVKM. CDR3 length equals 13 residues. CDR3 protein: CASSLFRGTEAFF.

The chain carries TRBV9 and TRBJ2-1; the D call from TCRdb, TRBD1, cannot be confirmed without DNA. This CDR3 contains 16 residues. Germline CDR1 and CDR2: SGDLS and YYNGEE. The CDR3 protein is CASSAEGIGSYNEQFF.

CDR3 protein: CASSPGQGRSPLHF. The chain joins TRBV12-3 or TRBV12-4 to TRBJ1-6; lacking DNA, the TRBD1 call made by TCRdb goes unchecked. The CDR3 loop spans 14 amino acids.

The CDR3 protein is CASSVGTNYDYTF. This sequence joins TRBV9 and TRBJ1-2. There are 13 residues in the CDR3. Germline loops: CDR1 SGDLS, CDR2 YYNGEE. Filled out from reference TRBV9 and TRBJ1-2, the complete variable domain reads DSGVTQTPKHLITATGQRVTLRCSPRSGDLSVYWYQQSLDQGLQFLIQYYNGEERAKGNILERFSAQQFPDLHSELNLSSLELGDSALYFCASSVGTNYDYTFGSGTRLTVV.

The chain links TRBV18 to TRBJ2-5; the TRBD1 assignment by TCRdb is unverifiable without DNA. Germline values: CDR1 KGHSH, CDR2 LQKENI. The CDR3 totals 15 residues. CDR3 amino acids: CASSPTDRGQETQYF.

V is TRBV5-1 and J is TRBJ2-5; as DNA is missing, the TRBD2 call by TCRdb cannot be tested. The germline V gene has CDR1 SGHRS and CDR2 YFSETQ. The CDR3 is 13 residues long. CDR3 sequence: CASRGASEETQYF.

This CDR3 is CASSFGTTSNEQFF. V gene TRBV7-9 combines with J gene TRBJ2-1; lacking DNA, the TRBD2 call made by TCRdb goes unchecked. CDR1 and CDR2 (germline): SEHNR, FQNEAQ (reference sequence). The CDR3 has 14 amino acids. The full variable domain, rest sourced from reference TRBV7-9 and TRBJ2-1, is DTGVSQNPRHKITKRGQNVTFRCDPISEHNRLYWYRQTLGQGPEFLTYFQNEAQLEKSRLLSDRFSAERPKGSFSTLEIQRTEQGDSAMYLCASSFGTTSNEQFFGPGTRLTVL.

This chain connects TRBV6-4 to TRBJ2-7; the TCRdb D gene call, TRBD1, has no DNA to confirm it. The CDR3 sequence is 15 residues long. Looked up from germline, CDR1 is MRHNA and CDR2 is SNTAGT. The CDR3 reads CASSDRPGNTYEQYF.

This chain connects TRBV7-2 to TRBJ2-7; TCRdb lists TRBD1, though no DNA is available to test this call. Germline CDR1 and CDR2: SGHTA and FQGNSA. The CDR3 sequence is 14 residues long. The CDR3 protein is CASSSPGQPYEQYF.

V gene TRBV5-4 combines with J gene TRBJ2-7; TCRdb designates TRBD1, a call that cannot be tested without DNA. CDR1 and CDR2 from the germline V gene are SGHNT and YYREEE (reference sequence). CDR3 length equals 12 residues. The CDR3 sequence is CASSPDRVEQYF. Full variable domain (rest looked up from reference TRBV5-4 and TRBJ2-7): ETGVTQSPTHLIKTRGQQVTLRCSSQSGHNTVSWYQQALGQGPQFIFQYYREEENGRGNFPPRFSGLQFPNYSSELNVNALELDDSALYLCASSPDRVEQYFGPGTRLTVT.

V is TRBV14 and J is TRBJ2-3. Germline CDR1 SGHDN, CDR2 FVKESK. The CDR3 loop spans 15 amino acids. The CDR3 reads CASSQGDLSTDTQYF.

This rearrangement joins TRBV28 to TRBJ2-2; without DNA, the TCRdb call of TRBD1 cannot be checked. The CDR3 totals 14 residues. CDR1 and CDR2 (germline): MDHEN, SYDVKM. The CDR3 protein is CASRLTGGAGELFF. Variable domain in full (rest from reference TRBV28 and TRBJ2-2): DVKVTQSSRYLVKRTGEKVFLECVQDMDHENMFWYRQDPGLGLRLIYFSYDVKMKEKGDIPEGYSVSREKKERFSLILESASTNQTSMYLCASRLTGGAGELFFGEGSRLTVL.